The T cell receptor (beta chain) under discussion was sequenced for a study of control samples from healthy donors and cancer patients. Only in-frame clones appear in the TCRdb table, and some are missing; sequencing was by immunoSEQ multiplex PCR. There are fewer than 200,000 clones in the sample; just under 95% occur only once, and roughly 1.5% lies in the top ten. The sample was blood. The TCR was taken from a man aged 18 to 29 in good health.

CDR3 nucleotide sequence: TGTGCCAGCAGTATAGGACCTGATCAGCCCCAGCATTTT. This encodes CASSIGPDQPQHF. V and J are TRBV7-3 and TRBJ1-5; D not resolved. This CDR3 is 13 amino acids long. CDR1 and CDR2 (germline): SGHTA, FQGTGA. The V end was cut by 6 bases, the J end by 5 bases, with 11 bases between.